Listed here are 28 T cell receptor beta chains from one sample, sequenced in a study of Graves' ophthalmopathy and Graves' hyperthyroidism. RNA served as the template for amplifying TCR beta CDR3 regions. In the first round, RT-PCR was carried out with HTBI primers, and a multiplex PCR formed the second round. Via MiXCR, TCRdb re-called the multiplex PCR reads, giving one row per CDR3 protein. The sample holds about 740,000 distinct CDR3 sequences, around 40% seen once. Sequencing was carried out using peripheral blood. The source is an adult man with Graves' ophthalmopathy.

This clonotype showed up just once. The chain links TRBV30 to TRBJ2-7; D remains unclear. The CDR3 contains 14 residues. Deletions cut 0 bases from V and 2 bases from J, with 11 bases between. The germline V gene encodes CDR1 GTSNPN and CDR2 SVGIG (reference sequence). The CDR3 is CAWSVPRNPYEQYF. CDR3 in DNA: TGTGCCTGGAGTGTACCCCGAAATCCCTACGAGCAGTACTTC.

This clonotype was picked up a small number of times. The chain recombines TRBV30 with TRBJ2-5; perhaps TRBD1 as D (6 bases). This CDR3 spans 12 amino acids. The V end was cut by 3 bases, the J end by 5 bases, with 10 bases between. Germline V gives CDR1 GTSNPN, CDR2 SVGIG (reference sequence). CDR3 region: CAWSWGRETQYF. The CDR3 nucleotides are TGTGCCTGGAGCTGGGGGCGGGAGACCCAGTACTTC.

This clonotype has at least ten counts. The rearrangement joins TRBV7-8 to TRBJ1-1; 9 positions match TRBD1. J lost 4 bases, V lost 6 bases, and 6 bases had no gene match. This CDR3 has 14 amino acids. The germline V gene has CDR1 SGHVS and CDR2 FQNEAQ. CDR3 sequence (DNA): TGTGCCAGCAGATGGGACAGGGAGGGCACTGAAGCTTTCTTT. Its translation: CASRWDREGTEAFF.

This chain connects TRBV10-3 to TRBJ2-5, with a possible D match to TRBD1 (5 bases). The V gene's germline CDR1 is ENHRY and CDR2 SYGVKD. The V end lost 10 bases, the J end lost 9 bases, and 21 bases lay between the germline ends. This CDR3 has 13 amino acids. As DNA, the CDR3 is TGTGCCACTCAGTTCCAGGGTGGTCAGCCCCAGTACTTC. Residues: CATQFQGGQPQYF.

Many counts were recorded for this clonotype. The chain employs TRBV2 and TRBJ2-7; D may be TRBD2 (5 bases). CDR3 length equals 13 residues. In germline, CDR1 is SNHLY, CDR2 FYNNEI. Trimming pared 2 bases from V and 2 bases from J, leaving 7 bases between. The CDR3 is CASSEPGTYEQYF. CDR3 DNA sequence: TGTGCCAGCAGTGAACCGGGAACCTACGAGCAGTACTTC.

Comment on this clonotype: Possible read error: a much larger clone is one base away. The chain links TRBV2 to TRBJ2-7; D may be TRBD2 (5 bases). The CDR3 is 13 amino acids. Germline assignment: CDR1 SNHLY and CDR2 FYNNEI. V dropped 10 bases and J dropped 4 bases, with 17 bases sitting between them. CDR3 DNA sequence: TGTGCCACGAGGAGCCTTAGCGTATACGAGCAGTACTTC. It codes for CATRSLSVYEQYF.

The chain is built from TRBV2 and TRBJ2-6; D remains unclear. Germline V gene data show CDR1 as SNHLY and CDR2 as FYNNEI. The germline V and J ends were trimmed by 7 bases and 2 bases, with 15 bases remaining between them. CDR3 size: 16 residues. CDR3 in DNA: TGTGCCAGCACCTGGGCGACGACCACTGGGGCCAACGTCCTGACTTTC. Its translation: CASTWATTTGANVLTF.

The chain uses TRBV7-9 and TRBJ2-1; TRBD1 matches 10 bases. Germline V lookup: CDR1 SEHNR, CDR2 FQNEAQ (reference sequence). V gave up 7 bases and J gave up 7 bases; unmatched junction bases: 10. This CDR3 is 15 amino acids long. The CDR3, as DNA: TGTGCCAGCACCCCGAGGGGACAGGGGTTTAATGAGCAGTTCTTC. Translation gives CASTPRGQGFNEQFF.

The chain has TRBV29-1 and TRBJ1-1, with 9 bases aligning to TRBD1. Germline V gene sequence: CDR1 SQVTM, CDR2 ANQGSEA. The CDR3 is made up of 11 amino acids. V lost 8 bases, J lost 6 bases, and 4 bases stayed unmatched. Here the CDR3 DNA reads TGCAGCTATACAGGGGGCTCTGAAGCTTTCTTT. Translation: CSYTGGSEAFF.

A note on this clonotype: The germline gene is not matched at one end of the junction; a read error may be the cause. The chain's CDR3 is CATSRTTDYGCTF. In DNA form, the CDR3 reads TGTGCCACCAGCAGGACGACCGACTATGGCTGCACCTTC. This rearrangement joins TRBV15 to TRBJ1-2; no clear D gene. Germline V gene lookup returns CDR1 LNHNV and CDR2 YYDKDF (reference sequence). This CDR3 has 13 residues.

J is TRBJ1-1 and V is TRBV2; 7 bases map to TRBD1. The CDR3 covers 15 residues. With 6 bases clipped from V and 1 base from J, the junction kept 8 bases outside the gene matches. Germline CDR1 SNHLY, CDR2 FYNNEI. CDR3 sequence (DNA): TGTGCCAGCAGGGGACAGACGGCCTCGAACACTGAAGCTTTCTTT. Translating gives CASRGQTASNTEAFF.

This clonotype was seen ten or more times. V gene TRBV7-9 combines with J gene TRBJ1-6; D might be TRBD1 (6 bases). This CDR3 is 14 amino acids long. Germline V gene data show CDR1 as SEHNR and CDR2 as FQNEAQ (reference sequence). Trimming shortened V by 3 bases and J by 11 bases, and 14 bases separated the two germline ends. The CDR3 nucleotides read TGTGCCAGCAGCTTCGGGGGGGGCGCACCACCCCTCCACTTT. As protein: CASSFGGGAPPLHF.

Only a few counts were recorded for this clonotype. The rearrangement uses TRBV6-1 and TRBJ1-5, with D uncertain. Germline CDR1 reads MNHNS; CDR2 reads SASEGT. This CDR3 spans 13 amino acids. Trimming took 8 bases from V and 2 from J, leaving 10 bases between them. The CDR3 sequence: CASGRDGNQPQHF. The CDR3 DNA reads as TGTGCCAGCGGGAGGGATGGCAATCAGCCCCAGCATTTT.

V and J are TRBV29-1 and TRBJ1-1; 10 bases are a match to TRBD1. Germline lookup yields CDR1 SQVTM and CDR2 ANQGSEA. The CDR3 consists of 12 residues. Here the CDR3 DNA reads TGCAGTTCGGGGACAGGGGATTCTGAAGCTTTCTTT. Translation: CSSGTGDSEAFF.

This clonotype was detected a few times. The genes are TRBV25-1 and TRBJ1-1, with D perhaps TRBD1 (6 bases). V shed 5 bases and J shed 1 base, with 14 bases lying between them. CDR3 length equals 15 residues. In germline, CDR1 is MGHDK, CDR2 SYGVNS. The CDR3 sequence: CASSYSKDRNTEAFF. The CDR3 region has the DNA TGTGCCAGCAGTTACTCAAAGGACAGGAACACTGAAGCTTTCTTT.

J is TRBJ2-7 and V is TRBV29-1; D assignment may be TRBD1 or TRBD2 (5 bases each). The V and J ends lost 5 bases and 7 bases respectively, with 18 bases between them. The CDR3 has 13 amino acids. Germline CDR1 SQVTM, CDR2 ANQGSEA. The CDR3 nucleotides read TGCAGCGTTAGTGGGGTGGGGGTCAATGAGCAGTACTTC. Its translation is CSVSGVGVNEQYF.

Regarding this clonotype: One junction end disagrees with the germline gene, perhaps due to a read error. The chain uses TRBV7-9 and TRBJ2-5, with D unresolved. Germline-derived CDR1 and CDR2 are SEHNR and FQNEAQ (reference sequence). The CDR3 is 13 amino acids. The CDR3 here is CASSQASLGTQYF. Here the CDR3 DNA reads TGCGCCAGCAGCCAAGCGAGCCTAGGGACCCAGTACTTC.

This clonotype was seen at least ten times. The V gene is TRBV20-1, the J gene TRBJ2-7; TRBD1 matches 9 bases. J was trimmed by 5 bases and V by 3 bases; bases with no gene match: 11. The CDR3 covers 15 residues. Germline lookup yields CDR1 DFQATT and CDR2 SNEGSKA (reference sequence). Written as DNA, the CDR3 is TGCAGTGCTAGCCCTACAGGGGGCGAGACCGACGAGCAGTACTTC. Encoded protein: CSASPTGGETDEQYF.

This clonotype was seen repeatedly, ten times or more. This chain links TRBV14 with TRBJ1-4; the D gene is possibly TRBD1 (5 bases). Germline CDR1 SGHDN, CDR2 FVKESK. V was clipped by 5 bases and J by 8 bases, with 12 bases between them. This CDR3 contains 13 residues. The CDR3 sequence: CASSGYRGEKLFF. The CDR3 DNA reads as TGTGCCAGCAGCGGTTACCGGGGGGAAAAACTGTTTTTT.

The chain carries TRBV24-1 and TRBJ2-5, with TRBD2 as a possible D gene (7 bases). Looked up from germline, CDR1 is KGHDR and CDR2 is SFDVKD. V was pared by 8 bases and J by 5 bases, with 17 bases between. CDR3 length: 14 residues. This CDR3 is CATMAEGEGETQYF. The CDR3 DNA reads as TGTGCCACCATGGCTGAGGGGGAGGGGGAGACCCAGTACTTC.

With respect to this clonotype: The junction shows a germline mismatch at one end, possibly a read error. CDR3 protein: CASCEARPCSYNSPLHF. DNA for the CDR3: TGTGCCAGCTGTGAAGCTCGGCCGTGCTCCTATAATTCACCCCTCCACTTT. V is TRBV2 and J is TRBJ1-6; no definite D call. CDR3 length: 17 amino acids. CDR1 SNHLY and CDR2 FYNNEI come from the germline V gene.

This chain uses TRBV6-1 with TRBJ1-3; TRBD1 matches 7 bases. Germline assignment: CDR1 MNHNS and CDR2 SASEGT. The V and J ends lost 4 bases and 3 bases, in that order; junction bases with no gene match: 3. CDR3 length: 14 amino acids. Here the CDR3 DNA reads TGTGCCAGCAGTGCGACAGGGAATGGAAACACCATATATTTT. Its protein product is CASSATGNGNTIYF.

The gene calls are TRBV24-1 and TRBJ1-5; tentative D call: TRBD1 (5 bases). This CDR3 is 16 amino acids long. The V end was cut by 3 bases, the J end by 9 bases, with 20 bases between. Germline V CDR1 and CDR2: KGHDR, SFDVKD. CDR3 sequence (DNA): TGTGCCACCAGTGATACCGGGGGGAGGGATGTATCGCCCCAGCATTTT. It translates to CATSDTGGRDVSPQHF.

This clonotype was counted ten times or more. The chain joins TRBV7-9 to TRBJ2-7; the D is unclear. Trimming stripped 5 bases from V and 2 bases from J, with 10 bases between. The V gene's germline CDR1 is SEHNR and CDR2 FQNEAQ (reference sequence). This CDR3 region has 13 residues. The CDR3 bases are TGTGCCAGCAGCAGCCCAGGAGCCTACGAGCAGTACTTC. The encoded protein is CASSSPGAYEQYF.

The rearrangement uses TRBV10-3 and TRBJ2-7, with D possibly being TRBD1 or TRBD2 (6 bases each). Germline V CDR1 and CDR2: ENHRY, SYGVKD. CDR3 size: 16 residues. V was trimmed by 7 bases and J by 1 base, leaving 20 bases between them. CDR3 coding DNA: TGTGCCATCACCTCTACCTTAGGGGGGAAGTCCTACGAGCAGTACTTC. Its translation: CAITSTLGGKSYEQYF.

The table lists this clonotype with a few counts. J is TRBJ1-6 and V is TRBV2, with D possibly being TRBD1 (5 bases). The CDR3 runs to 17 residues. V gave up 4 bases and J gave up 3 bases, with 16 bases separating them. CDR1 SNHLY and CDR2 FYNNEI come from the germline V gene. The CDR3: CASSVPPGTDYNSPLHF. The DNA for the CDR3 is TGTGCCAGCAGTGTCCCCCCCGGGACGGACTATAATTCACCCCTCCACTTT.

V is TRBV7-2 and J is TRBJ1-6; D may be TRBD1 (5 bases). Germline assignment: CDR1 SGHTA and CDR2 FQGNSA. The CDR3 has 15 amino acids. The germline V and J ends were trimmed by 7 bases and 6 bases, with 16 bases remaining between them. CDR3 DNA sequence: TGTGCCAGCACTCGGGTAGGGGACCCTAATTCACCCCTCCACTTT. Translation gives CASTRVGDPNSPLHF. The full variable domain, in which reference TRBV7-2 and TRBJ1-6 provide the parts outside the CDR3, is GAGVSQSPSNKVTEKGKDVELRCDPISGHTALYWYRQSLGQGLEFLIYFQGNSAPDKSGLPSDRFSAERTGGSVSTLTIQRTQQEDSAVYLCASTRVGDPNSPLHFGNGTRLTVT.

The CDR3 nucleotides read TGTGCCAGTAGTATCGAGACCGAGTCGTACGAGCAGTACTTC. Encoded protein: CASSIETESYEQYF. The J gene is TRBJ2-7, the V gene TRBV19; D is unclear. There are 14 residues in the CDR3. Germline values: CDR1 LNHDA, CDR2 SQIVND (reference sequence). The germline V and J ends were trimmed by 3 bases and 4 bases, with 13 bases remaining between them.